This TCR beta chain was captured in a study of CD8+CD57+ T cells in acquired aplastic anemia. Genomic DNA, the template, was used for profiling of the TCR beta VDJ and CDR3. TCRdb processed the reads anew with MiXCR; each CDR3 protein has one entry. The sample shows just over 450,000 distinct CDR3 sequences, about a third of them seen only once. All patients picked for sequencing had shown, by flow cytometry, an expansion of CD8+CD57+ cells. Germline V gene data show CDR1 as KGHDR and CDR2 as SFDVKD. V was cut by 1 base and J by 10 bases, with 4 bases left in between. The CDR3 extends over 11 amino acids. The table lists this clonotype with many counts.

Input material: sorted CD4+, CD8+, or CD8+CD57+ T cells (not recorded which) from PBMCs. This receptor was obtained from a human donor with aplastic anemia. The chain recombines TRBV24-1 with TRBJ2-1, with D unclear. The CDR3 here is CATSDFVEQFF. The CDR3 DNA sequence: TGTGCCACCAGTGATTTTGTGGAGCAGTTCTTC.